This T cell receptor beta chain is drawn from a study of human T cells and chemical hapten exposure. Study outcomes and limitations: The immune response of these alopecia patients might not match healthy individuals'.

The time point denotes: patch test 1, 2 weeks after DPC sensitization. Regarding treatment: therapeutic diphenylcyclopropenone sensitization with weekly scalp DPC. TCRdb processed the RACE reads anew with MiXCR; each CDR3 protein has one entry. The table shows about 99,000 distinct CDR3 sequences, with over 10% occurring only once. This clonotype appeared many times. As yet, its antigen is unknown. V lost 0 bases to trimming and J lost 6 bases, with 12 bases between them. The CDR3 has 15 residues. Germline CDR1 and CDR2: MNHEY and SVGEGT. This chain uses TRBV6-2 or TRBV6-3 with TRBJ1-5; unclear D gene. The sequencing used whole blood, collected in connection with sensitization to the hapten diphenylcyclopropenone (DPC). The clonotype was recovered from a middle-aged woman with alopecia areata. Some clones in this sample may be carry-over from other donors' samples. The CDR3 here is CASSYSAALGQPQHF. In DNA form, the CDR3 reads TGTGCCAGCAGTTACTCAGCAGCACTGGGTCAGCCCCAGCATTTT.